The present entry profiles one T cell receptor (beta chain) with its context. The CDR3 consists of 14 residues. The germline V gene encodes CDR1 SGHDT and CDR2 YYEEEE. Unmatched junction bases numbered 2, after V lost 3 bases and J lost 0 bases. The sample comes from a study of blood T cell repertoires in COVID-19. Study information: Researchers got acute and convalescent COVID-19 samples from the United States, Italy and Spain. The cDNA or gDNA used as material had been derived from T cells, B-cell-depleted T cells, or PBMCs.

Original methodology: Reference gene primer amplification gave nucleated cell count estimates. Sequenced by immunoSEQ multiplex PCR; TCRdb stores in-frame clones only, minus some. That table furnishes V, J and clone size, whereas the DNA furnished D and trimming. The data show around 260,000 clones, with less than 90% seen just once and approximately 3.7% held by the top ten. The receptor comes from a man in his 60s who had recovered from COVID-19. Sequenced material: peripheral blood. This chain links TRBV5-6 with TRBJ2-5; 7 bases match TRBD1. CDR3 sequence (DNA): TGTGCCAGCAGCTGGGGACAGAACCAAGAGACCCAGTACTTC. Encoded protein: CASSWGQNQETQYF.